Sequencing of this T cell receptor (beta chain) was carried out in a study of cytomegalovirus exposure and HLA in healthy donors. Points from the study as a whole: An analysis done earlier found most TCR beta V segments productive about 87% or about 30% of the time.

About this clone: Antigen specificity is unknown.

CDR1 and CDR2 from the germline V gene are GTSNPN and SVGIG (reference sequence). The CDR3 runs 12 residues. V lost 6 bases to trimming and J lost 5 bases, with 10 bases between them. Amplification used 60 Vbeta primers and 13 Jbeta primers. Only in-frame clones appear in the TCRdb table, and some are missing; sequencing was by immunoSEQ multiplex PCR. Of approximately 100,000 clones detected, roughly 70% appear once; the ten largest clones hold roughly 11%. This sequence originates from a middle-aged man in good health and CMV-seropositive. The chain links TRBV30 to TRBJ1-4; D is unresolved. Sequencing used PBMCs. Written as DNA, the CDR3 is TGTGCCTGTAAGTGGAGAAATGAAAAACTGTTTTTT. This encodes CACKWRNEKLFF.